The next 31 T cell receptor beta chains were all read from a single sample in a study of CD8+ T cells in alopecia areata. Extracted RNA was reverse transcribed into cDNA, the sequencing template. Profiled with immunoSEQ multiplex PCR; TCRdb holds only in-frame clones, not every one. Here the sample spans roughly 100,000 clones, approximately 52% being singletons. What was sequenced was CD4+ T cells sorted from blood. Receptor source: a human donor in good health.

This sequence joins TRBV7-9 and TRBJ2-7; 8 nucleotides align to TRBD1. Germline V gene data show CDR1 as SEHNR and CDR2 as FQNEAQ (reference sequence). This CDR3 region has 13 residues. Germline trimming cut 4 bases from V and 6 bases from J; bases unmatched to any gene: 5. This CDR3 reads CASSSDRGGEQYF. CDR3 DNA: TGTGCCAGCAGCTCCGACAGGGGAGGCGAGCAGTACTTC.

V is TRBV10-3 and J is TRBJ2-2, with 11 nucleotides matching TRBD2. In germline, CDR1 is ENHRY, CDR2 SYGVKD. This CDR3 comprises 16 residues. Trimming cost V 4 bases and J 3 bases; bases outside gene matches: 4. The CDR3 here is CAISGETSGDTGELFF. The CDR3 bases are TGTGCCATCAGTGGGGAGACTAGCGGGGACACCGGGGAGCTGTTTTTT.

The V and J genes are TRBV6-5 and TRBJ1-1; the D gene is possibly TRBD1 (5 bases). The V end was cut by 8 bases, the J end by 0 bases, with 13 bases between. The CDR3 totals 14 residues. Germline CDR1 MNHEY, CDR2 SVGAGI. CDR3 residues: CASASGQLNTEAFF. The CDR3 DNA sequence: TGTGCCAGCGCTTCAGGGCAGCTGAACACTGAAGCTTTCTTT.

The J gene is TRBJ1-4, the V gene TRBV6-1; D is unresolved. The CDR3 length is 12 residues. The V end lost 4 bases, the J end lost 4 bases, and 4 bases lay between the germline ends. Germline assignment: CDR1 MNHNS and CDR2 SASEGT. For the CDR3, the DNA is TGTGCCAGCAGTGTCAGTAATGAAAAACTGTTTTTT. This sequence encodes CASSVSNEKLFF.

CDR3 DNA sequence: TGTGCCAGCAGTTCGACAGGGCTATCACCCCTCCACTTT. This gives the protein CASSSTGLSPLHF. The J gene is TRBJ1-6, the V gene TRBV9; 7 nucleotides align to TRBD1. After removal of 5 bases from V and 10 bases from J, the junction contained 6 bases not matched to a gene. The CDR3 runs 13 residues. CDR1 is SGDLS, CDR2 YYNGEE, per germline.

This sequence joins TRBV6-5 and TRBJ2-3, with a weak D call TRBD2 (6 bases). The CDR3 runs to 15 residues. V was cut by 6 bases and J by 6 bases, with 19 bases left in between. The germline gives CDR1 MNHEY, CDR2 SVGAGI. The CDR3 protein is CASSLSLTSRDTQYF. For the CDR3, the DNA is TGTGCCAGCAGCCTCTCCCTAACTAGCCGTGATACGCAGTATTTT.

This sequence joins TRBV30 and TRBJ1-5; the match to TRBD1 covers 7 bases. The V and J ends lost 3 bases and 4 bases, in that order; junction bases with no gene match: 12. Germline V CDR1 and CDR2: GTSNPN, SVGIG (reference sequence). The CDR3 loop spans 16 amino acids. The CDR3 DNA reads TGTGCCTGGAGCCCCGGGACAGACTTTGGGAATCAGCCCCAGCATTTT. It yields the protein CAWSPGTDFGNQPQHF.

By sample fraction, this clone is medium-sized. This same CDR3 is encoded by further DNA sequences in the sample. The J gene is TRBJ1-2, the V gene TRBV6-1; D gene unclear. CDR3 length: 13 amino acids. CDR1 MNHNS and CDR2 SASEGT come from the germline V gene. V lost 2 bases, J lost 5 bases, and 9 bases lay in between. The CDR3 DNA sequence: TGTGCCAGCAGTGAACACAGAGGATATGGCTACACCTTC. Its translation is CASSEHRGYGYTF.

The chain has TRBV2 and TRBJ2-7; D remains unclear. There are 15 residues in the CDR3. V lost 1 base to trimming and J lost 4 bases, with 14 bases between them. Germline V gene lookup returns CDR1 SNHLY and CDR2 FYNNEI. The DNA of the CDR3 is TGTGCCAGCAGTGAAGAGGGAAAGGGTCCTTACGAGCAGTACTTC. Encoded protein: CASSEEGKGPYEQYF.

This clone came up a few times. This chain connects TRBV30 to TRBJ2-5; no reliable D call. Germline V lookup: CDR1 GTSNPN, CDR2 SVGIG (reference sequence). The CDR3 is 12 amino acids. Between the trimmed V and J ends, which lost 2 bases and 2 bases, there was a span of 6 bases. The CDR3 protein is CAWSIGQETQYF. CDR3 DNA sequence: TGTGCCTGGAGTATAGGGCAAGAGACCCAGTACTTC.

This clone has only a few counts. The chain recombines TRBV7-2 with TRBJ2-3, with unresolved D. Looked up from germline, CDR1 is SGHTA and CDR2 is FQGNSA. The CDR3 has 13 amino acids. V was shortened by 5 bases and J by 5 bases, with 11 bases between the two germline ends. In nucleotides, the CDR3 is TGTGCCAGCAGCCTTATTGCAGGAGATACGCAGTATTTT. Protein sequence: CASSLIAGDTQYF.

The chain couples TRBV30 to TRBJ2-5; 7 nucleotides line up with TRBD1. V was clipped by 5 bases and J by 2 bases; unmatched bases: 8. In germline, CDR1 is GTSNPN, CDR2 SVGIG (reference sequence). This CDR3 has 14 amino acids. The CDR3 region is CAWRGPGQQETQYF. For the CDR3, the DNA is TGTGCCTGGCGGGGACCGGGACAGCAAGAGACCCAGTACTTC.

The sample holds one count of this clone. V gene TRBV11-2 combines with J gene TRBJ2-3; D gene unclear. Germline CDR1 reads SGHAT; CDR2 reads FQNNGV. V lost 5 bases to trimming and J lost 0 bases, with 12 bases between them. The CDR3 totals 15 residues. CDR3 nucleotide sequence: TGTGCCAGCAGCATTCTCGGATCTAGCACAGATACGCAGTATTTT. Translation: CASSILGSSTDTQYF. Complete variable domain (other parts from reference TRBV11-2 and TRBJ2-3): EAGVAQSPRYKIIEKRQSVAFWCNPISGHATLYWYQQILGQGPKLLIQFQNNGVVDDSQLPKDRFSAERLKGVDSTLKIQPAKLEDSAVYLCASSILGSSTDTQYFGPGTRLTVL.

V gene TRBV6-5 combines with J gene TRBJ2-3; D is unclear. The germline CDR1 and CDR2 sequences are MNHEY and SVGAGI. V lost 6 bases and J 2 bases, leaving 9 bases between the germline ends. The CDR3 runs to 13 residues. Here the CDR3 reads CASRAQYTDTQYF. The CDR3 coding sequence is TGTGCCAGCAGAGCACAGTACACAGATACGCAGTATTTT.

The rearrangement joins TRBV19 to TRBJ2-3; D perhaps matches TRBD2 (6 bases). Germline CDR1 is LNHDA and CDR2 is SQIVND (reference sequence). Trimming took off 6 bases at V and 0 bases at J, with 13 bases between the two ends. The CDR3 runs to 15 residues. The CDR3 loop reads CASRGSGVSTDTQYF. For the CDR3, the DNA is TGTGCCAGTAGAGGATCGGGAGTTAGCACAGATACGCAGTATTTT. Variable domain in full (rest from reference TRBV19 and TRBJ2-3): DGGITQSPKYLFRKEGQNVTLSCEQNLNHDAMYWYRQDPGQGLRLIYYSQIVNDFQKGDIAEGYSVSREKKESFPLTVTSAQKNPTAFYLCASRGSGVSTDTQYFGPGTRLTVL.

The J gene is TRBJ1-1, the V gene TRBV10-3; 10 bases align to TRBD1. This CDR3 contains 12 residues. V lost 8 bases and J lost 6; bases outside the gene matches: 3. CDR1 is ENHRY, CDR2 SYGVKD, per germline. The DNA for the CDR3 is TGTGCCATCGGGACAGGGGTCGCTGAAGCTTTCTTT. As protein: CAIGTGVAEAFF.

The CDR3 DNA reads TGTGCCAGCTCGACCGACGGTGGGAGTAATCAGCCCCAGCATTTT. Its protein is CASSTDGGSNQPQHF. The rearrangement joins TRBV18 to TRBJ1-5; D gene uncertain. CDR3 size: 15 residues. Trimming removed 6 bases at V and 4 bases at J, with 16 bases between. CDR1 is KGHSH, CDR2 LQKENI, per germline.

This clone has only one observation. J is TRBJ2-2 and V is TRBV15; 8 nucleotides match TRBD1. Germline CDR1 reads LNHNV; CDR2 reads YYDKDF (reference sequence). CDR3 length: 19 residues. V lost 1 base to trimming and J lost 5 bases; unmatched junction nucleotides: 15. The CDR3, as DNA: TGTGCCACCAGCAGAGCCCGATCCGCCAGGGGGCTAAGTACCGGGGAGCTGTTTTTT. Translation gives CATSRARSARGLSTGELFF.

The rearrangement links TRBV7-3 to TRBJ2-5, with TRBD2 identical over 11 bases. This CDR3 has 14 amino acids. The V gene's germline CDR1 is SGHTA and CDR2 FQGTGA. J gave up 5 bases and V 5 bases, and 4 bases lay outside the gene matches. The CDR3 spells CASSPGTSGETQYF. CDR3 in DNA: TGTGCCAGCAGCCCCGGGACTAGCGGCGAGACCCAGTACTTC.

This rearrangement joins TRBV5-1 to TRBJ1-2, with TRBD1 as a possible D gene (6 bases). V shed 3 bases and J shed 4 bases, with 13 bases lying between them. The CDR3 contains 14 residues. CDR1 and CDR2 from the germline V gene are SGHRS and YFSETQ. The CDR3 is CASSSGDTLYGYTF. The CDR3, as DNA: TGCGCCAGCAGCTCCGGGGACACCCTCTATGGCTACACCTTC. Variable domain in full (rest from reference TRBV5-1 and TRBJ1-2): KAGVTQTPRYLIKTRGQQVTLSCSPISGHRSVSWYQQTPGQGLQFLFEYFSETQRNKGNFPGRFSGRQFSNSRSEMNVSTLELGDSALYLCASSSGDTLYGYTFGSGTRLTVV.

For the CDR3, the DNA is TGTGCCTGGAGTGTACGTCAGGCGGGTAGGAATGAAAAACTGTTTTTT. This translates into CAWSVRQAGRNEKLFF. The chain has TRBV30 and TRBJ1-4; unclear D gene. Germline CDR1 and CDR2: GTSNPN and SVGIG (reference sequence). The CDR3 runs 16 residues. V was trimmed by 0 bases and J by 5 bases, leaving 16 bases between them.

This clone was picked up a small number of times. The chain combines TRBV5-1 with TRBJ2-3; no definite D call. The CDR3 spans 15 residues. Germline V gene data show CDR1 as SGHRS and CDR2 as YFSETQ. The ends were cut back, 0 bases at V and 0 bases at J, with 8 bases in the middle. DNA of the CDR3: TGCGCCAGCAGCTTGGAGTCCCCTAGCACAGATACGCAGTATTTT. This codes for CASSLESPSTDTQYF.

The chain employs TRBV29-1 and TRBJ1-1; D might be TRBD1 (5 bases). This CDR3 region has 11 residues. The V end was cut by 7 bases, the J end by 6 bases, with 12 bases between. The germline V gene encodes CDR1 SQVTM and CDR2 ANQGSEA. CDR3 nucleotide sequence: TGCAGCGCAAGGGACGGATCTGAAGCTTTCTTT. This translates into CSARDGSEAFF. Variable domain in full (rest from reference TRBV29-1 and TRBJ1-1): SAVISQKPSRDICQRGTSLTIQCQVDSQVTMMFWYRQQPGQSLTLIATANQGSEATYESGFVIDKFPISRPNLTFSTLTVSNMSPEDSSIYLCSARDGSEAFFGQGTRLTVV.

The count of this clone is one. J is TRBJ2-5 and V is TRBV7-2, with TRBD2 matching over 9 bases. This CDR3 is 15 amino acids long. With V trimmed by 5 bases and J by 5 bases, 9 bases remained unmatched. CDR1 and CDR2 from the germline V gene are SGHTA and FQGNSA. The CDR3 protein is CASSVRTSVGETQYF. The CDR3 coding sequence is TGTGCCAGCAGCGTCCGGACTAGCGTGGGGGAGACCCAGTACTTC.

This clone is deemed medium-sized (0.01 to 0.1%). The chain recombines TRBV6-1 with TRBJ2-5; 7 nucleotides agree with TRBD1. V dropped 6 bases and J dropped 4; count of bases not matched to a gene: 8. The CDR3 runs to 14 residues. Per germline, CDR1 MNHNS and CDR2 SASEGT. This chain's CDR3 is CASRLQGSRETQYF. In DNA, the CDR3 is TGTGCCAGCAGGTTACAGGGGAGTCGAGAGACCCAGTACTTC.

V and J are TRBV30 and TRBJ1-6, with D unclear. Trimming shortened V by 2 bases and J by 10 bases, and 12 bases separated the two germline ends. The CDR3 spans 13 residues. CDR1 is GTSNPN and CDR2 is SVGIG in the germline V gene (reference sequence). The chain's CDR3 is CAWSYGGGSPLHF. The CDR3 coding sequence is TGTGCCTGGAGTTACGGCGGCGGCTCACCCCTCCACTTT.

The chain combines TRBV7-8 with TRBJ1-6; tentative D call: TRBD1 (5 bases). This CDR3 is 13 amino acids long. V was cut by 5 bases and J by 7 bases, with 9 bases left in between. Per germline, CDR1 SGHVS and CDR2 FQNEAQ. Here the CDR3 DNA reads TGTGCCAGCAGCATGACAGAAAATTCACCCCTCCACTTT. It codes for CASSMTENSPLHF.

V gene TRBV5-6 combines with J gene TRBJ1-1; D ambiguous. The CDR3 totals 16 residues. Germline V gene data show CDR1 as SGHDT and CDR2 as YYEEEE. Trimming pared 0 bases from V and 1 base from J, leaving 13 bases between. This CDR3 reads CASSLVGVWANTEAFF. The CDR3 DNA reads as TGTGCCAGCAGCTTGGTAGGCGTGTGGGCGAACACTGAAGCTTTCTTT.

The genes are TRBV27 and TRBJ2-4; a possible D gene is TRBD2 (5 bases). Germline V CDR1 and CDR2: MNHEY, SMNVEV (reference sequence). This CDR3 contains 13 residues. V was clipped by 7 bases and J by 8 bases, with 15 bases between them. CDR3 in DNA: TGTGCCAGCAAACAATTAGCGTCCCACATTCAGTACTTC. It translates to CASKQLASHIQYF.

V is TRBV4-1 and J is TRBJ1-2; a weak D match, TRBD1 (6 bases). Germline CDR1 is MGHRA and CDR2 is YSYEKL. Trimming took off 1 base at V and 2 bases at J, with 14 bases between the two ends. CDR3 length equals 16 residues. The CDR3 DNA follows: TGCGCCAGCAGCCAAGGGGCACAGGGACGGAACTATGGCTACACCTTC. Translation: CASSQGAQGRNYGYTF.

V gene TRBV6-5 combines with J gene TRBJ2-5, with D perhaps given as TRBD1 or TRBD2 (5 bases each). CDR1 and CDR2 from the germline V gene are MNHEY and SVGAGI. CDR3 length: 14 residues. Between the trimmed V and J ends, which lost 5 bases and 3 bases, there was a span of 13 bases. The CDR3 DNA reads TGTGCCAGCAGTCCGAGGGGAGTAGAAGAGACCCAGTACTTC. This encodes CASSPRGVEETQYF.